A selection of T cell receptor beta chains follows, all from one sample in a study of control samples from healthy donors and cancer patients. TCRdb's copy holds only in-frame clones and misses some; the assay was immunoSEQ multiplex PCR. The sample yields 150,000 to 200,000 clones, about 94% seen once. Sequencing was performed on blood. All receptors come from a middle-aged woman in good health. The CDR3 runs from the conserved cysteine through the conserved F or W. Each record gives: clone size, V gene, J gene, D gene, CDR3 protein, CDR3 DNA. The D gene is left open where the match is weak. Expanded clones are given a class, and other clones once, few, many or no size at all.

-	TRBV30	TRBJ1-5	TRBD1	CAWSNRDRGGGNQPQHF	TGTGCCTGGTCGAACCGGGACAGGGGAGGGGGCAATCAGCCCCAGCATTTT
-	TRBV3-1/TRBV3-2	TRBJ1-2	-	CASSHGWDGYTF	TGTGCCAGCAGCCATGGGTGGGATGGCTACACCTTC
-	TRBV20-1	TRBJ1-1	-	CSGYIPPEAFF	TGCAGTGGGTATATTCCCCCTGAAGCTTTCTTT
once	TRBV19	TRBJ2-7	TRBD1	CASRDRGLESYEQYF	TGTGCCAGTAGGGACAGGGGGCTAGAGTCCTACGAGCAGTACTTC
-	TRBV5-4	TRBJ2-2	TRBD2	CASSSGTSRNTGELFF	TGTGCCAGCAGCTCCGGGACTAGCAGAAACACCGGGGAGCTGTTTTTT
-	TRBV19	TRBJ1-5	-	CASSTSQGYNQPQHF	TGTGCCAGTAGTACCTCACAGGGTTACAATCAGCCCCAGCATTTT
-	TRBV14	TRBJ1-2	TRBD1	CASSRDRAAGYTF	TGTGCCAGCAGCCGCGACAGGGCTGCTGGCTACACCTTC
-	TRBV7-2	TRBJ1-5	-	CASSLWEGQPQHF	TGTGCCAGCAGCTTATGGGAGGGTCAGCCCCAGCATTTT
-	TRBV4-1	TRBJ2-5	-	CASSQERTGTQYF	TGCGCCAGCAGCCAAGAAAGAACAGGGACCCAGTACTTC
-	TRBV7-2	TRBJ2-7	-	CASSLAVWEQYF	TGTGCCAGCAGCTTAGCGGTTTGGGAGCAGTACTTC
-	TRBV21-1	TRBJ1-1	-	CASSKDEGPSTEAFF	TGTGCCAGCAGCAAAGATGAGGGCCCGAGCACTGAAGCTTTCTTT
-	TRBV5-1	TRBJ1-4	-	CASSQTAGNEKLFF	TGCGCCAGCAGTCAGACAGCGGGAAATGAAAAACTGTTTTTT
-	TRBV5-1	TRBJ2-3	TRBD1	CASSWGQGFYADTQYF	TGCGCCAGCAGCTGGGGACAGGGGTTCTATGCAGATACGCAGTATTTT
-	TRBV12-3/TRBV12-4	TRBJ2-5	-	CASSLGLKGTQYF	TGTGCCAGCAGTTTGGGCCTCAAGGGGACCCAGTACTTC
-	TRBV7-2	TRBJ1-1	-	CASSLMGNTEAFF	TGTGCCAGCAGCTTAATGGGGAACACTGAAGCTTTCTTT
once	TRBV3-1/TRBV3-2	TRBJ1-2	TRBD1	CASSQVDRAGGYTF	TGTGCCAGCAGCCAAGTTGACAGGGCAGGAGGCTACACCTTC